This paragraph reports one T cell receptor beta chain. This sample is part of a study of regulatory T cells in long-lasting Graves disease. This CDR3 has 15 amino acids. J was trimmed by 6 bases and V by 5 bases; bases with no gene match: 9. CDR1 is SGHTA, CDR2 FQGTGA, per germline. As for time point: newly diagnosed GD, antithyroid drugs for less than 3 months. PBMCs provided the RNA from which the TCR library was made. Criteria from the American Thyroid Association guidelines were applied to diagnose Graves' disease. Relying on iRepertoire HTBI primers and Arm-PCR of CDR3 regions, the team built TCR beta libraries. In TCRdb, the multiplex PCR reads were re-called with MiXCR into one record per CDR3 protein. The sample comprises over 400,000 distinct CDR3 sequences, 14% of which are singletons, and approximately 15% rests with the top ten. This same sample was also taken into another study, of T cells in Graves' hyperthyroidism and ophthalmopathy. That publication notes: Graves' hyperthyroidism is called stable when ophthalmopathy does not progress within 18 months. Uncontrolled infection, other autoimmune disease, pregnancy or lactation barred patients from enrollment. With the HTBI primer set, the TCR CDR3 went through a first round of RT-PCR.

Source: peripheral blood mononuclear cells (PBMCs), taken at new diagnosis, from a patient treated with antithyroid drugs. This TCR came from a woman aged 45-59 years with Graves disease. V and J are TRBV7-3 and TRBJ2-1; 8 bases align to TRBD2. The CDR3 DNA follows: TGTGCCAGCAGCGTTCGTAGCGGGGTGTCCAATGAGCAGTTCTTC. This sequence encodes CASSVRSGVSNEQFF.